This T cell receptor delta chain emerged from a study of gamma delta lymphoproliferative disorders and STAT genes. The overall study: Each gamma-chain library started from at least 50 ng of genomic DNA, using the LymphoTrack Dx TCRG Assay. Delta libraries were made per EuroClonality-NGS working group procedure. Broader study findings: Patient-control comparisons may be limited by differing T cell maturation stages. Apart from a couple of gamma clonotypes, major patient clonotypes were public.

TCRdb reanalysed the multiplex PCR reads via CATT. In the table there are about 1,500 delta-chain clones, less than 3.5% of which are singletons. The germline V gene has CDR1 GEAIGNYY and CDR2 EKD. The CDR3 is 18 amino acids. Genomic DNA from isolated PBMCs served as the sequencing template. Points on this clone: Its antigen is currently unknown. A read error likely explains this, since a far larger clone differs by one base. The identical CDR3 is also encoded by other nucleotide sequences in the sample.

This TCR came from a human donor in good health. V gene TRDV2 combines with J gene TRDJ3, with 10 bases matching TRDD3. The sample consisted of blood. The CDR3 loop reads CACDTAGGYSWDTRQMFF. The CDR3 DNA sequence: TGTGCCTGCGACACGGCTGGGGGATATTCCTGGGACACCCGACAGATGTTTTTC.